The table lists the clone carrying this T cell receptor beta chain with many counts. Its antigen is still unknown. From RNA transcripts, TCR beta CDR3 regions were amplified. HTBI primers were used for first-round RT-PCR of the TCR CDR3. MiXCR, run by TCRdb on the multiplex PCR reads, gives a single entry per CDR3 protein. This table has about 610,000 distinct CDR3 sequences, roughly 14% appearing once. The sample belongs to a study of T cells in Graves' hyperthyroidism and ophthalmopathy. General study findings and limits: Expanded thyroid clonotypes (above 0.001) were mostly also found in blood.

Patients with uncontrolled infections, other autoimmune diseases, pregnancy or lactation were excluded. On the basis of clinical symptoms, serum thyroxine and TRAb, thyroid ultrasound and orbital computed tomography, diagnoses were made. V lost 2 bases, J lost 0 bases, and 6 bases stayed unmatched. Germline CDR1 SGHVS, CDR2 FNYEAQ. The CDR3 has 16 amino acids. The V gene is TRBV7-6, the J gene TRBJ2-7; 8 nucleotides match TRBD2. The source of this sequence is a woman in her thirties or forties with Graves' ophthalmopathy. The source material was blood. The CDR3 DNA follows: TGTGCCAGCAGCTTACGGGGGGGAGGTAGCTCCTACGAGCAGTACTTC. Amino acid sequence: CASSLRGGGSSYEQYF.